This T cell receptor (beta chain) stems from a study of cytomegalovirus exposure and HLA in healthy donors. General study results and limits: The productive fraction for most TCR beta V segments was about 87% or about 30% in an earlier analysis.

As regards this clone: Its antigen is not identified.

Although they were nominally healthy when sampled, donors likely had unrecorded immune exposures. CDR3 size: 16 residues. V lost 3 bases, J lost 4 bases, and 16 bases lay in between. Per germline, CDR1 MGHRA and CDR2 YSYEKL. The PCR used 60 Vbeta and 13 Jbeta primers. Libraries were prepared by immunoSEQ multiplex PCR; TCRdb keeps only in-frame clonotypes and omits some of them. The sample yields 150,000 or so clones, around 83% seen once. This receptor was identified in a male donor in good health and CMV-seropositive. The rearrangement links TRBV4-1 to TRBJ2-1; D is uncertain. The sample was PBMCs. Here the CDR3 reads CASSQGTAYLYNEQFF. CDR3 sequence (DNA): TGCGCCAGCAGCCAGGGTACAGCTTACTTATACAATGAGCAGTTCTTC.